The 6 T cell receptor beta chains below were found in one sample sequenced in a study of blood T cells in healthy people across ages. Next came a second PCR, run for about 7 to 12 cycles, which used a sample-barcoded 5' primer along with a J-beta primer mix. TCRdb recomputed calls from the 5' RACE reads with MiXCR, one row per CDR3 protein. Here the sample spans approximately 1,000,000 distinct CDR3 sequences, 35% to 45% being singletons. The material sequenced was blood. Source of these receptors: a man aged 18 to 29 in good health.

The chain couples TRBV12-3 or TRBV12-4 to TRBJ1-5; 9 bases match TRBD1. The CDR3 contains 15 residues. Trimming took 6 bases from V and 7 from J; bases not matched to a gene: 10. The CDR3 here is CASREGTGFLQPQHF. For the CDR3, the DNA is TGTGCCAGCAGGGAAGGGACAGGGTTTTTGCAGCCCCAGCATTTT.

The table lists this clonotype with a count of one. The chain joins TRBV6-6 to TRBJ1-3; D call uncertain. CDR3 length: 11 residues. Trimming cost V 7 bases and J 4 bases, with 5 bases left between them. Germline CDR1 and CDR2: MNHNY and SVGAGI (reference sequence). This chain's CDR3 is CASKEGNTIYF. The CDR3 region has the DNA TGTGCCAGCAAAGAGGGAAACACCATATATTTT.

In this sample, this clonotype turned up a few times. The rearrangement uses TRBV27 and TRBJ2-7; D is undetermined. V was cut by 2 bases and J by 5 bases, with 10 bases left in between. This CDR3 comprises 13 residues. Germline loops: CDR1 MNHEY, CDR2 SMNVEV (reference sequence). CDR3 coding DNA: TGTGCCAGCAGTTTAGGCCTGGGAAACGAGCAGTACTTC. This gives the protein CASSLGLGNEQYF.

The gene calls are TRBV29-1 and TRBJ2-1; 7 nucleotides agree with TRBD2. CDR3 length: 15 amino acids. Germline V CDR1 and CDR2: SQVTM, ANQGSEA. The J segment lost 5 bases and the V segment lost 5 bases, leaving 12 bases of the junction unmatched. The CDR3 is CSVSRRLAENNEQFF. As DNA, the CDR3 is TGCAGCGTTTCAAGGCGGCTAGCGGAGAACAATGAGCAGTTCTTC.

The V gene is TRBV5-6, the J gene TRBJ2-6; D not resolved. Germline CDR1 and CDR2: SGHDT and YYEEEE. Trimming left V 0 bases short and J 3 bases short, with 13 bases between. CDR3 length: 17 residues. CDR3 residues: CASSLVALPDGANVLTF. CDR3 DNA sequence: TGTGCCAGCAGCTTGGTGGCGCTGCCGGATGGGGCCAACGTCCTGACTTTC.

This clonotype was seen a handful of times. The rearrangement joins TRBV3-1 to TRBJ2-1, with 8 positions matching TRBD2. This CDR3 comprises 14 residues. Germline V gives CDR1 LGHDT, CDR2 YNNKEL (reference sequence). Trimming cost V 5 bases and J 10 bases; bases outside gene matches: 10. This CDR3 reads CASSDSTSVAEQFF. The CDR3 DNA follows: TGTGCCAGCAGCGATTCGACTAGCGTCGCCGAGCAGTTCTTC.